The 18 T cell receptor beta chains listed next were all sequenced from one sample in a study of CD8+ T cells in alopecia areata. The authors extracted RNA and reverse transcribed it into cDNA as the sequencing template. Here immunoSEQ multiplex PCR was the method, and the copy in TCRdb shows in-frame clones only, minus some. The repertoire has 170,000 or so clones, around half of them found once; the top ten carry less than 14%. Treatment denoted: oral pan-JAK inhibitor, 5-10 mg twice daily. Specimen: CD8+ T cells sorted from blood, collected at week 24, from a patient treated with tofacitinib. The receptors were gathered from a human donor with alopecia areata.

Regarding this clone: Other DNA sequences within the sample encode an identical CDR3. CDR3 sequence (DNA): TGTGCCAGCAGCCAAGGGAACACTGAAGCTTTCTTT. It encodes CASSQGNTEAFF. The rearrangement uses TRBV7-2 and TRBJ1-1; D gene ambiguous. Per the germline V gene, CDR1 is SGHTA and CDR2 is FQGNSA. The ends were cut back, 5 bases at V and 1 base at J, with 5 bases in the middle. CDR3 length equals 12 residues.

The chain carries TRBV25-1 and TRBJ2-1, with no clear D. The V gene lost 5 bases and the J gene lost 6 bases, with 5 bases spanning the gap. Germline V gives CDR1 MGHDK, CDR2 SYGVNS. The CDR3 has 11 amino acids. CDR3 in amino acids: CASSSGNEQFF. As DNA, the CDR3 is TGTGCCAGCAGTTCAGGCAATGAGCAGTTCTTC.

This rearrangement joins TRBV15 to TRBJ1-1; D is perhaps TRBD1 (5 bases). Germline values: CDR1 LNHNV, CDR2 YYDKDF (reference sequence). V was pared by 4 bases and J by 6 bases, with 15 bases between. There are 14 residues in the CDR3. The CDR3 DNA follows: TGTGCCACCAGCACCGCCCAGGGTCAGCCTGAAGCTTTCTTT. Translating it yields CATSTAQGQPEAFF. Combining the CDR3 with reference TRBV15 and TRBJ1-1 gives the whole variable domain DAMVIQNPRYQVTQFGKPVTLSCSQTLNHNVMYWYQQKSSQAPKLLFHYYDKDFNNEADTPDNFQSRRPNTSFCFLDIRSPGLGDTAMYLCATSTAQGQPEAFFGQGTRLTVV.

The gene calls are TRBV4-1 and TRBJ2-7, with D possibly being TRBD2 (6 bases). V was cut by 6 bases and J by 1 base, with 16 bases left in between. Per germline, CDR1 MGHRA and CDR2 YSYEKL. The CDR3 sequence is 15 residues long. The CDR3 DNA reads as TGCGCCAGCAGGCCTAGGGACGGAGGGTCCTACGAGCAGTACTTC. This codes for CASRPRDGGSYEQYF.

The chain carries TRBV19 and TRBJ2-1; a weak D match, TRBD1 (5 bases). Germline CDR1 and CDR2: LNHDA and SQIVND (reference sequence). V lost 6 bases and J lost 6, with 6 bases in between. This CDR3 is 11 amino acids long. As DNA, the CDR3 is TGTGCCAGTAGCAGGGTCAATGAGCAGTTCTTC. This gives the protein CASSRVNEQFF.

The chain combines TRBV15 with TRBJ2-7, with D tentatively TRBD1 (6 bases). The CDR3 consists of 13 residues. V shed 5 bases and J shed 3 bases, with 11 bases lying between them. Germline values: CDR1 LNHNV, CDR2 YYDKDF (reference sequence). This CDR3 is CATSSGTNYEQYF. As DNA, the CDR3 is TGTGCCACCAGCTCCGGGACAAACTACGAGCAGTACTTC.

The count of this clone is one. The rearrangement joins TRBV30 to TRBJ1-6; 9 positions agree with TRBD1. This CDR3 is built from 17 residues. The trim removed 0 bases at V and 9 bases at J, leaving 12 bases unmatched. Germline lookup yields CDR1 GTSNPN and CDR2 SVGIG (reference sequence). The CDR3 bases are TGTGCCTGGAGTGTACTAGAGGGGACAGGGAGGTTTTCACCCCTCCACTTT. As protein: CAWSVLEGTGRFSPLHF. The whole variable domain, filled in from reference TRBV30 and TRBJ1-6, reads SQTIHQWPATLVQPVGSPLSLECTVEGTSNPNLYWYRQAAGRGLQLLFYSVGIGQISSEVPQNLSASRPQDRQFILSSKKLLLSDSGFYLCAWSVLEGTGRFSPLHFGNGTRLTVT.

This clone showed up just a few times. V is TRBV29-1 and J is TRBJ2-3; 14 nucleotides line up with TRBD2. The V gene's germline CDR1 is SQVTM and CDR2 ANQGSEA. V lost 6 bases to trimming and J lost 5 bases; unmatched junction nucleotides: 4. The CDR3 covers 14 residues. This chain's CDR3 is CSVLGTSGGDTQYF. Here the CDR3 DNA reads TGCAGCGTCCTAGGGACTAGCGGGGGAGATACGCAGTATTTT.

The CDR3 reads CSAETGPTEAFF. In DNA form, the CDR3 reads TGCAGCGCAGAGACAGGTCCCACTGAAGCTTTCTTT. This rearrangement joins TRBV29-1 to TRBJ1-1, with D possibly TRBD1 on 6 matching bases. V was trimmed by 7 bases and J by 4 bases, leaving 13 bases between them. Per germline, CDR1 SQVTM and CDR2 ANQGSEA. CDR3 length: 12 amino acids. Filled out from reference TRBV29-1 and TRBJ1-1, the complete variable domain reads SAVISQKPSRDICQRGTSLTIQCQVDSQVTMMFWYRQQPGQSLTLIATANQGSEATYESGFVIDKFPISRPNLTFSTLTVSNMSPEDSSIYLCSAETGPTEAFFGQGTRLTVV.

Written as DNA, the CDR3 is TGCGCCAGCAGCCAAACCAGGGGCGAGAATTCACCCCTCCACTTT. It yields the protein CASSQTRGENSPLHF. The chain carries TRBV4-3 and TRBJ1-6, with D perhaps TRBD1 (6 bases). Germline loops: CDR1 LGHNA, CDR2 YSLEER. Trimming pared 2 bases from V and 7 bases from J, leaving 12 bases between. The CDR3 spans 15 residues.

This rearrangement joins TRBV13 to TRBJ2-7; D is ambiguous. Germline loops: CDR1 PRHDT, CDR2 FYEKMQ (reference sequence). Between the trimmed V and J ends, which lost 1 base and 6 bases, there was a span of 10 bases. The CDR3 runs 13 residues. The CDR3 sequence is CASSLETGAEQYF. CDR3 sequence (DNA): TGTGCCAGCAGCTTAGAGACCGGTGCCGAGCAGTACTTC.

In this sample, this clone turned up a few times. Different DNA sequences within this sample yield the same CDR3. The V and J genes are TRBV29-1 and TRBJ1-1; D might be TRBD1 (5 bases). The CDR3 runs to 13 residues. The V end lost 2 bases, the J end lost 0 bases, and 7 bases lay between the germline ends. CDR1 and CDR2 from the germline V gene are SQVTM and ANQGSEA. CDR3 in amino acids: CSVEQGLNTEAFF. CDR3 in DNA: TGCAGCGTTGAACAGGGCCTGAACACTGAAGCTTTCTTT.

This rearrangement joins TRBV9 to TRBJ2-3; D possibly corresponds to TRBD2 (6 bases). The V end lost 3 bases, the J end lost 7 bases, and 12 bases lay between the germline ends. Germline CDR1 is SGDLS and CDR2 is YYNGEE. CDR3 length: 13 residues. CDR3 sequence: CASSAGGGYTQYF. CDR3 nucleotides: TGTGCCAGCAGCGCCGGGGGAGGATATACGCAGTATTTT.

V gene TRBV14 combines with J gene TRBJ1-2; D is possibly TRBD1 (5 bases). With 3 bases removed from V and 1 base from J, the gap between germline ends came to 6 bases. The CDR3 spans 13 residues. CDR1 SGHDN and CDR2 FVKESK come from the germline V gene. CDR3 in amino acids: CASSQGVNYGYTF. In DNA, the CDR3 is TGTGCCAGCAGCCAGGGGGTTAACTATGGCTACACCTTC.

A few counts support this clone. The chain carries TRBV12-5 and TRBJ2-7; D is uncertain. This CDR3 region has 11 residues. Trimming stripped 1 base from V and 5 bases from J, with 3 bases between. The germline V gene has CDR1 LGHNT and CDR2 FRNRAP. This chain's CDR3 is CASGLGNEQYF. The CDR3 DNA sequence: TGTGCTAGTGGTTTGGGCAACGAGCAGTACTTC.

This clone was detected a few times. The chain has TRBV6-5 and TRBJ2-5, with 8 nucleotides matching TRBD2. This CDR3 has 15 residues. Germline V gives CDR1 MNHEY, CDR2 SVGAGI. The trim removed 8 bases at V and 4 bases at J, leaving 12 bases unmatched. CDR3 protein: CASSLSGLDGETQYF. CDR3 coding DNA: TGTGCCAGCTCCCTCTCGGGACTAGACGGAGAGACCCAGTACTTC.

V gene TRBV5-1 combines with J gene TRBJ1-1, with 7 bases that match TRBD1. The length of the CDR3 is 15 residues. J lost 4 bases, V lost 0 bases, and 6 bases had no gene match. CDR1 is SGHRS, CDR2 YFSETQ, per germline. The CDR3 nucleotides read TGCGCCAGCAGCTTGGAGAAAGGGGGCCTCACTGAAGCTTTCTTT. Residues: CASSLEKGGLTEAFF.

This clone has a handful of counts. The genes are TRBV29-1 and TRBJ2-5, with unresolved D. The V gene lost 0 bases and the J gene lost 5 bases, with 10 bases spanning the gap. CDR1 and CDR2 (germline): SQVTM, ANQGSEA. The CDR3 runs to 13 residues. The CDR3 loop reads CSVEELNGETQYF. In DNA form, the CDR3 reads TGCAGCGTTGAAGAGCTGAATGGGGAGACCCAGTACTTC.